These 29 T cell receptor beta chains originate from one sample sequenced in a study of blood T cell repertoires in COVID-19. The method was immunoSEQ multiplex PCR; TCRdb's version includes in-frame clones alone and lacks a portion of them. Of 200,000 to 250,000 clones in the sample, around nine tenths are singletons; the top ten hold 12%. The sequenced sample was peripheral blood. The receptors were gathered from a woman in her late teens or twenties who had recovered from COVID-19.

The chain has TRBV7-9 and TRBJ2-7; D gene ambiguous. This CDR3 has 15 amino acids. In germline, CDR1 is SEHNR, CDR2 FQNEAQ (reference sequence). V shed 3 bases and J shed 3 bases, with 15 bases lying between them. The CDR3 DNA reads as TGTGCCAGCAGCTTGGGTGACGGCGGCGGCTACGAGCAGTACTTC. Translated: CASSLGDGGGYEQYF.

The CDR3 spells CASSLGDFGVWTEAFF. The DNA of the CDR3 is TGCGCCAGCAGCTTGGGGGACTTTGGGGTCTGGACTGAAGCTTTCTTT. The J gene is TRBJ1-1, the V gene TRBV5-1, with a weak D call TRBD1 (5 bases). Deletions cut 0 bases from V and 5 bases from J, with 17 bases between. Germline V gene lookup returns CDR1 SGHRS and CDR2 YFSETQ. The CDR3 sequence is 16 residues long. The full variable domain, rest sourced from reference TRBV5-1 and TRBJ1-1, is KAGVTQTPRYLIKTRGQQVTLSCSPISGHRSVSWYQQTPGQGLQFLFEYFSETQRNKGNFPGRFSGRQFSNSRSEMNVSTLELGDSALYLCASSLGDFGVWTEAFFGQGTRLTVV.

The CDR3 protein is CASSKGQGKNTEAFF. The CDR3 nucleotides are TGCGCCAGCAGCAAAGGCCAGGGGAAGAACACTGAAGCTTTCTTT. V and J are TRBV5-1 and TRBJ1-1, with D possibly TRBD1 on 6 matching bases. The V and J ends lost 4 bases and 1 base respectively, with 14 bases between them. Germline CDR1 and CDR2: SGHRS and YFSETQ. The length of the CDR3 is 15 residues.

The J gene is TRBJ2-1, the V gene TRBV6-5; 8 nucleotides line up with TRBD2. CDR1 and CDR2 (germline): MNHEY, SVGAGI. This CDR3 contains 14 residues. V dropped 6 bases and J dropped 2; count of bases not matched to a gene: 3. The CDR3 sequence is CASSEREPYNEQFF. The CDR3 nucleotides are TGTGCCAGCAGCGAGCGGGAGCCCTACAATGAGCAGTTCTTC.

The chain has TRBV27 and TRBJ2-1; TRBD2 agrees at 9 bases. There are 18 residues in the CDR3. CDR1 is MNHEY, CDR2 SMNVEV, per germline (reference sequence). Losses at the gene ends were 4 bases for V and 6 bases for J; bases not matched to a gene: 16. CDR3 loop: CASSWSPLGGRAGNEQFF. CDR3 DNA: TGTGCCAGCAGTTGGTCCCCCCTAGGCGGGAGGGCAGGCAATGAGCAGTTCTTC.

The gene calls are TRBV30 and TRBJ1-6; D might be TRBD1 (5 bases). The V end lost 0 bases, the J end lost 2 bases, and 8 bases lay between the germline ends. The CDR3 loop spans 15 amino acids. CDR1 is GTSNPN and CDR2 is SVGIG in the germline V gene (reference sequence). This CDR3 is CAWSVGVPYNSPLHF. The CDR3 DNA sequence: TGTGCCTGGAGTGTAGGGGTTCCCTATAATTCACCCCTCCACTTT.

This chain connects TRBV18 to TRBJ1-6; D ambiguous. This CDR3 comprises 16 residues. V lost 3 bases and J lost 1, with 10 bases in between. CDR1 is KGHSH, CDR2 LQKENI, per germline. CDR3 in amino acids: CASSPYTGSYNSPLHF. DNA of the CDR3: TGTGCCAGCTCACCCTACACGGGGTCCTATAATTCACCCCTCCACTTT.

The rearrangement uses TRBV20-1 and TRBJ2-4; D is unresolved. Deletions cut 3 bases from V and 1 base from J, with 16 bases between. This CDR3 has 16 residues. Germline V gene sequence: CDR1 DFQATT, CDR2 SNEGSKA (reference sequence). The CDR3 DNA reads TGCAGTGCTAGTGGGCCTCGCTCCACCGCCAAAAACATTCAGTACTTC. The encoded protein is CSASGPRSTAKNIQYF.

The V call is TRBV7-3, the J call TRBJ2-3; 8 bases line up with TRBD2. The germline CDR1 and CDR2 sequences are SGHTA and FQGTGA. This CDR3 contains 15 residues. J lost 7 bases, V lost 5 bases, and 11 bases had no gene match. The CDR3 nucleotides read TGTGCCAGCAGCGCCAGCGGGAGCGCTTCAAATACGCAGTATTTT. Translation: CASSASGSASNTQYF.

The chain uses TRBV7-2 and TRBJ2-7; TRBD2 aligns across 7 bases. This CDR3 is built from 16 residues. After removal of 7 bases from V and 4 bases from J, the junction contained 16 bases not matched to a gene. The germline V gene has CDR1 SGHTA and CDR2 FQGNSA. This chain's CDR3 is CASTQQLGGIEYEQYF. CDR3 in DNA: TGTGCCAGCACCCAACAACTCGGGGGGATTGAATACGAGCAGTACTTC.

The gene calls are TRBV14 and TRBJ1-1; D is unclear. The CDR3 has 15 amino acids. Trimming cost V 2 bases and J 2 bases, with 12 bases left between them. Germline CDR1 reads SGHDN; CDR2 reads FVKESK. The CDR3 DNA sequence: TGTGCCAGCAGCCAATTAACGGTTGGTAACACTGAAGCTTTCTTT. Translation gives CASSQLTVGNTEAFF.

V is TRBV20-1 and J is TRBJ2-1, with D unclear. CDR1 and CDR2 from the germline V gene are DFQATT and SNEGSKA (reference sequence). This CDR3 is built from 11 residues. V lost 5 bases, J lost 10 bases, and 12 bases lay in between. For the CDR3, the DNA is TGCAGTGCTTCACAAATCCCAGAGCAGTTCTTC. Its translation is CSASQIPEQFF.

This clone was detected a few times. The rearrangement joins TRBV4-2 to TRBJ1-5; a possible D gene is TRBD1 (6 bases). The CDR3 is 14 amino acids. Germline assignment: CDR1 LGHNA and CDR2 YNFKEQ. With 4 bases removed from V and 5 bases from J, the gap between germline ends came to 12 bases. CDR3 nucleotides: TGTGCCAGCAGCCTCATACAGGGTGATCAGCCCCAGCATTTT. This gives the protein CASSLIQGDQPQHF.

The CDR3 bases are TGTGCCAGCAGCCCACTAGACAACTTTGGGTATGGCACAGATACGCAGTATTTT. This sequence encodes CASSPLDNFGYGTDTQYF. This chain joins TRBV9 and TRBJ2-3, with D possibly TRBD2 on 5 matching bases. This CDR3 spans 18 amino acids. The germline CDR1 and CDR2 sequences are SGDLS and YYNGEE. V was trimmed by 4 bases and J by 1 base, leaving 22 bases between them. The full variable domain, in which reference TRBV9 and TRBJ2-3 provide the parts outside the CDR3, is DSGVTQTPKHLITATGQRVTLRCSPRSGDLSVYWYQQSLDQGLQFLIQYYNGEERAKGNILERFSAQQFPDLHSELNLSSLELGDSALYFCASSPLDNFGYGTDTQYFGPGTRLTVL.

In DNA, the CDR3 is TGTGCCAGCAGCTTAGACTCTCGGGTTGCATCGGAGACCCAGTACTTC. This gives the protein CASSLDSRVASETQYF. The V and J genes are TRBV7-6 and TRBJ2-5; D gene unclear. Germline assignment: CDR1 SGHVS and CDR2 FNYEAQ. The CDR3 sequence is 16 residues long. V lost 1 base and J lost 5, with 17 bases in between.

The chain combines TRBV19 with TRBJ1-2, with 10 bases lining up with TRBD1. Looked up from germline, CDR1 is LNHDA and CDR2 is SQIVND (reference sequence). Losses at the gene ends were 5 bases for V and 0 bases for J; bases not matched to a gene: 12. The CDR3 covers 18 residues. The CDR3 sequence: CASSSPGQGFSANYGYTF. The CDR3 DNA follows: TGTGCCAGTAGTTCTCCGGGACAGGGGTTTTCAGCTAACTATGGCTACACCTTC.

The V gene is TRBV12-3 or TRBV12-4, the J gene TRBJ2-7, with D unresolved. V was trimmed by 6 bases and J by 2 bases, leaving 8 bases between them. This CDR3 has 12 residues. The chain's CDR3 is CASRGITYEQYF. The CDR3 DNA is TGTGCCAGCAGGGGCATAACCTACGAGCAGTACTTC.

This clone has a handful of counts. V usage is TRBV24-1 and J usage is TRBJ2-2, with D possibly matching TRBD1 (6 bases). CDR1 KGHDR and CDR2 SFDVKD come from the germline V gene. CDR3 length equals 18 residues. Trimming stripped 0 bases from V and 0 bases from J, with 13 bases between. The CDR3 nucleotides read TGTGCCACCAGTGATTTGAGACAGGACGCCCCGAACACCGGGGAGCTGTTTTTT. The encoded protein is CATSDLRQDAPNTGELFF.

The V gene is TRBV10-3, the J gene TRBJ1-5; maybe TRBD1 (6 bases). Per the germline V gene, CDR1 is ENHRY and CDR2 is SYGVKD. V was cut by 5 bases and J by 3 bases, with 11 bases left in between. CDR3 size: 14 residues. The CDR3 spells CAISSTGPNQPQHF. CDR3 nucleotides: TGTGCCATCAGTTCGACAGGCCCCAATCAGCCCCAGCATTTT.

The chain combines TRBV14 with TRBJ1-3; D gene uncertain. The CDR3 is made up of 14 amino acids. The germline gives CDR1 SGHDN, CDR2 FVKESK. Trimming removed 2 bases at V and 2 bases at J, with 7 bases between. Here the CDR3 reads CASSQTLAGNTIYF. The CDR3 nucleotides read TGTGCCAGCAGCCAAACTTTGGCTGGAAACACCATATATTTT.

The chain employs TRBV18 and TRBJ1-4; D is unclear. Germline V gene lookup returns CDR1 KGHSH and CDR2 LQKENI. Trimming took 6 bases from V and 8 from J, leaving 10 bases between them. The CDR3 is 12 residues long. The CDR3 is CASSPTREKLFF. Written as DNA, the CDR3 is TGTGCCAGCTCCCCGACCAGGGAAAAACTGTTTTTT.

This clone came up once. J is TRBJ2-1 and V is TRBV9, with 9 positions matching TRBD2. The V gene's germline CDR1 is SGDLS and CDR2 YYNGEE. The V and J ends lost 3 bases and 4 bases, in that order; junction bases with no gene match: 11. The CDR3 totals 17 residues. CDR3 DNA: TGTGCCAGCAGCGCGCTTGTCTTAGCGGGAGTATACAATGAGCAGTTCTTC. Its translation: CASSALVLAGVYNEQFF. Looking up the rest from reference TRBV9 and TRBJ2-1 gives the full variable domain: DSGVTQTPKHLITATGQRVTLRCSPRSGDLSVYWYQQSLDQGLQFLIQYYNGEERAKGNILERFSAQQFPDLHSELNLSSLELGDSALYFCASSALVLAGVYNEQFFGPGTRLTVL.

The V and J genes are TRBV7-8 and TRBJ1-4; TRBD1 is a possible D gene (6 bases). From germline, CDR1 is SGHVS and CDR2 FQNEAQ. Trimming removed 1 base from V and 5 bases from J, with 17 bases in between. The CDR3 sequence is 17 residues long. This CDR3 reads CASSLGGGGRPNEKLFF. The CDR3 region has the DNA TGTGCCAGCAGCTTAGGCGGGGGCGGGCGGCCGAATGAAAAACTGTTTTTT.

The V and J genes are TRBV7-9 and TRBJ1-5, with 7 positions matching TRBD1. V shed 8 bases, J shed 4 bases, and the junction held 11 bases outside the gene matches. The CDR3 is 15 residues long. The germline gives CDR1 SEHNR, CDR2 FQNEAQ (reference sequence). The CDR3 nucleotides are TGTGCCAGCTCCCTAGGACAGGCACCTAATCAGCCCCAGCATTTT. It codes for CASSLGQAPNQPQHF.

V and J are TRBV6-6 and TRBJ2-1; D perhaps matches TRBD2 (7 bases). The CDR3 covers 17 residues. Trimming shortened V by 5 bases and J by 2 bases, and 19 bases separated the two germline ends. Germline-derived CDR1 and CDR2 are MNHNY and SVGAGI (reference sequence). The CDR3 nucleotides read TGTGCCAGCAGTCCCCCCGGGGGGCCGGGGCCCTACAATGAGCAGTTCTTC. Translation: CASSPPGGPGPYNEQFF.

The table lists this clone with a count of one. The J gene is TRBJ2-1, the V gene TRBV30; 15 bases align to TRBD2. CDR3 length: 19 amino acids. Germline CDR1 reads GTSNPN; CDR2 reads SVGIG (reference sequence). The V and J ends lost 1 base and 7 bases, in that order; junction bases with no gene match: 14. CDR3 nucleotides: TGTGCCTGGAGTGGGATTCCCGGGACTAGCGGGAGGCGGCTAAATGAGCAGTTCTTC. Protein product: CAWSGIPGTSGRRLNEQFF.

The chain is built from TRBV7-9 and TRBJ1-2, with 7 positions matching TRBD1. The germline CDR1 and CDR2 sequences are SEHNR and FQNEAQ (reference sequence). The CDR3 covers 15 residues. V was clipped by 5 bases and J by 0 bases; unmatched bases: 6. CDR3 nucleotides: TGTGCCAGCAGCGAGACAGGGTCAGCTAACTATGGCTACACCTTC. Translated, it gives CASSETGSANYGYTF.

The gene calls are TRBV7-8 and TRBJ1-5, with TRBD1 identical over 10 bases. The length of the CDR3 is 18 residues. Trimming cost V 5 bases and J 0 bases; bases outside gene matches: 10. Germline CDR1 is SGHVS and CDR2 is FQNEAQ. Written as DNA, the CDR3 is TGTGCCAGCAGCGCCGGGACAGGGGTGGGGTATAGCAATCAGCCCCAGCATTTT. The encoded protein is CASSAGTGVGYSNQPQHF.

This sequence joins TRBV29-1 and TRBJ2-5; 9 bases match TRBD1. The CDR3 extends over 13 amino acids. The trim removed 4 bases at V and 4 bases at J, leaving 4 bases unmatched. Looked up from germline, CDR1 is SQVTM and CDR2 is ANQGSEA. CDR3: CSVGGQGGETQYF. CDR3 sequence (DNA): TGCAGCGTTGGGGGACAGGGAGGAGAGACCCAGTACTTC.